This T cell receptor (beta chain) derives from a study of cytomegalovirus exposure and HLA in healthy donors listed by TCRdb under 2017. About the full investigation: According to an earlier analysis of several hundred of the donors, some 170 million T cells yielded 95 million to 140 million unique TCR beta sequences and approximately 300 Gb of sequence data. Around 300 gigabases of sequencing data and tens of millions of unique TCR sequences were included in an early release covering roughly 600 HLA-typed donors. Among the roughly 400 genotyped donors, 75% to 90% belonged to the genetic ancestry cluster associated with self-reported Caucasian donors. The aim of the study was to test whether cataloging public T cell receptors could identify signatures of past pathogen exposure. The study profiled the T cell repertoires of hundreds of subjects by immunosequencing and related them to cytomegalovirus serostatus. Along with the roughly 610-subject first cohort, a separate validation cohort of over 90 different subjects was used. The study combined high-throughput TCR immunosequencing, statistical association of individual TCRs with disease status, and machine learning to predict cytomegalovirus infection status. To study patterns of TCR occurrence, a later analysis re-analyzed previously published TCR beta repertoires from several hundred donors and added high-resolution HLA genotyping. Rather than drawing on any new phenotypic data, the later analysis identified candidate immune exposures from TCR beta sequences and the way those sequences occurred across donors. An earlier analysis of some 600 of the donors applied high-throughput TCR beta sequencing to assess whether each TCR beta V gene segment acted as functional or pseudogenic. Donor age, sex, ethnicity and CMV serostatus were compiled alongside the repertoire data. Genome-wide SNP genotypes for about 65% of the roughly 700 donors were used in a later genetic analysis, which treated that subset as a discovery cohort. Every discovery cohort repertoire had been produced on one sequencing platform. Both class I and class II loci were covered by HLA typing, at four-digit resolution. Typing coverage differed by locus: A, B, C, DRB1 and DQB1 were typed in roughly 620-640 donors, DQA1 in 500 to 550, DPA1 in around 600, and DPB1 in just under 490. A handful of DR-DQ haplotypes were handled as single units for association and clustering because linkage in the cohort was strong. Across 300 to 500 genotyped donors of the cohort, an average of approximately 240,000 unique TCR beta nucleotide sequences per donor were sequenced, and 15% to 20% of those sequences were non-productive.

The cohort was made up of 500 to 850 healthy bone marrow donors. All cohort members were sampled while nominally healthy, although unrecorded immune exposures were likely present. The donor was CMV seropositive and belonged to the group of about 290 seropositive cohort members. Each donor provided a peripheral blood sample, and peripheral blood mononuclear cells were used for TCR beta sequencing. The Qiagen DNeasy Blood Extraction Kit was used to extract genomic DNA from the blood cell samples. Receptors were amplified or captured by the immunoSEQ multiplex PCR assay. For the multiplex PCR, a mixture combining 60 forward primers for TCR Vbeta segments and 13 reverse primers for TCR Jbeta segments was used. The CDR3 region of rearranged TCR beta genes was amplified from genomic DNA with a multiplex PCR assay. On the Illumina HiSeq System, the amplified TCR beta libraries were sequenced as 87-base-pair reads. The authors' analysis ran thus. In a later analysis, about 80 million unique TCR beta chains were counted across the approximately 620 repertoires, and around 10 million of these chains were shared by at least two donors. To remove PCR and sequencing errors, raw reads were error-corrected and collapsed into unique sequences using a nearest-neighbor algorithm that merged closely related sequences. V, D and J gene segments were assigned by aligning CDR3 sequences to IMGT reference sequences. For a sequence to be retained, a match of at least six nucleotides was required to both a V gene segment and a J gene segment. A rearrangement was called productive if the CDR3 had no stop codons and remained in frame with V and J, and every other rearrangement was called non-productive. Following IMGT convention, CDR3 was defined as the stretch from the second conserved V-encoded cysteine up to the conserved J-encoded phenylalanine. In an earlier analysis of just under 600 of the donors, sequences lacking an unambiguous match to a single V gene segment were excluded. An earlier analysis of a few hundred of the donors called V segments functional above 56.7% productive rearrangements and segregating when the between-donor standard deviation exceeded 5%. To diagnose cytomegalovirus status from the catalog of TCR beta chain sequences, a statistical classification framework was built. In a later analysis, V and J genes were assigned by comparing TCR nucleotide sequences against IMGT/GENE-DB human TR gene sequences. A later analysis assigned CDR3 sequences and most-parsimonious VDJ recombination scenarios with the TCRdist pipeline. In a later analysis, every TCR beta chain was defined by the combination of its CDR3 amino acid sequence and its V-gene family, and reads without a unique V-gene family were dropped. In a later analysis, 450 to 600 highly shared, low-generation-probability nucleotide sequences were removed to address suspected cross-contamination and a sequencing artifact. For each public chain, a later analysis derived a clonal expansion index from normalized ranks of inferred template counts within each repertoire. A later analysis computed generation probabilities with a VDJ recombination model fitted to out-of-frame rearrangements, and checked the results against IGoR. A later analysis scored TCR-TCR, TCR-HLA and TCR-CMV co-occurrence with hypergeometric tests, applying a repertoire-size bias correction to TCR pairs. To estimate false discovery rates, a later analysis permuted the HLA or CMV assignments 20 times. In a later analysis, co-occurring TCRs were grouped with DBSCAN, and TCRdist sequence similarity was added when clustering was performed within HLA-allele-positive subsets. Repertoires with fewer than 30,000 or more than 120,000 public chains, plus five repertoires with anomalous nucleotide sharing, were excluded from co-occurrence clustering. TCRdb holds this immuneACCESS table with in-frame rearrangements only. Some clones are missing; in checked studies, unresolved V genes explain under half, and the rest has no known cause. V and J calls and clone size follow that table, whereas D and trimming were derived from the DNA. This sample lists about 130,000 clones; approximately 80% were detected once. 5.5% to 7% of the sample is in the top ten clones.

What the work shows at the level of the full study, not this receptor alone: Correlated functional status among segregating V segments might be attributable to linkage disequilibrium, but an unknown experimental factor could not be ruled out. In the study, approximately 150 TCR beta chains were listed as associated with cytomegalovirus. HLA typing was unavailable for some donors at each locus, so association tests used only the typed subset. According to a later analysis, parvovirus B19, influenza, CMV and Epstein-Barr virus appeared linked to several top co-occurrence clusters. Roughly 17 rarely observed V segments, including chromosome 9 orphons, were excluded from the earlier analysis of several hundred of the donors because counts were too low. Presence/absence analyses assumed roughly uniform sequencing depth across donors, an assumption that may not hold. Most CMV-associated TCR beta chains appeared to be HLA-restricted in a later analysis, and the HLA associations seemed to be driven largely by CMV exposure. A later genetic analysis reported fewer N-insertions in productive TCRs among donors in an Asian-associated ancestry cluster than the roughly 670-donor mean. For the cohort, immune exposure information was limited to CMV serostatus. The 87-base-pair reads could not distinguish some IMGT-functional V segments, including TRBV6-2 and TRBV6-3, so those segments were excluded. In an earlier analysis of over 550 of the donors, most TCR beta V segments were observed in productive rearrangements about 87% or about 30% of the time, broadly matching IMGT annotations. In a later analysis, HLA-associated TCR beta chains were found to be more clonally expanded and to have lower generation probabilities than equally common non-associated chains. Cytomegalovirus status was reported to be diagnosed by the classifier with high specificity and sensitivity in both the original and validation cohorts. The authors suggested that the approach could potentially be extended to other disease states and immunological phenotypes. Only TCR beta chains were sequenced in this cohort, and the absence of alpha or paired-chain data limited detectable features. A further reported finding was that TCR beta sequences accurately predicted the HLA-A and HLA-B alleles for most subjects in the first cohort. In a later analysis, around 17,000 TCR beta sequences were associated with specific HLA alleles at a false discovery rate of 0.05. Strong co-occurrence of HLA alleles, especially DR and DQ, made assigning TCR associations to individual alleles difficult. A cluster of highly shared sequence variants was judged likely to represent a technical artifact of the sequencing pipeline. An association between a missense DCLRE1C variant and V-gene and J-gene trimming of TCR beta chains was found in a later genetic analysis and replicated in an independent cohort. A few of the identified cytomegalovirus-associated TCR beta chains were confirmed in vitro to be specific for cytomegalovirus antigens. According to a later analysis, TCR association rates differed among HLA loci, with DRB1 alleles showing the most associated TCRs and HLA-C alleles showing the fewest. Most TCR sequences were observed very rarely across donors, whereas some public TCRs were present in many individuals.

A remark on this clone: It has no known antigen specificity. Per-base qualities were not stored, and no clone one base away is much larger.

Unmatched junction bases come to 7, with V trimmed by 4 bases and J by 0 bases. Counted from cysteine to phenylalanine, this CDR3 has 15 amino acids. This entry keeps only the CDR3 DNA: 45 bases, framed from base 1. CDR1 SGDLS and CDR2 YYNGEE are derived from the germline V gene. The chain links TRBV9 with TRBJ2-7, with TRBD2 identical over 7 junction bases. What was sequenced was PBMCs. This clonotype was sampled from a woman aged 40-49 years in good health and CMV-seropositive. The encoded CDR3 is CASSPLGRHSYEQYF. The bases read TGTGCCAGCAGCCCCCTCGGGAGGCACTCCTACGAGCAGTACTTC.